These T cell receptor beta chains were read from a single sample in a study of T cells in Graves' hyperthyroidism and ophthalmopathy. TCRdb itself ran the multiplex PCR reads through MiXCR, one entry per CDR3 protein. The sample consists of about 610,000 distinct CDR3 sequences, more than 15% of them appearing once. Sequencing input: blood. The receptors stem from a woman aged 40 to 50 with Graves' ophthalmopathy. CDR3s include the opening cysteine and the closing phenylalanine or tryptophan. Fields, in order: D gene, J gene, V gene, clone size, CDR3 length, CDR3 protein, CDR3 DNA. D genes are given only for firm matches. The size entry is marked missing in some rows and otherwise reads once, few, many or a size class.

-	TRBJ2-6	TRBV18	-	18	CASSPQFAGNSGANVLTF	TGTGCCAGCTCACCACAGTTCGCAGGAAACTCTGGGGCCAACGTCCTGACTTTC
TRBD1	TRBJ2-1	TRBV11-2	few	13	CASSSQGFGEQFF	TGTGCCAGCAGCTCACAGGGGTTTGGGGAGCAGTTCTTC
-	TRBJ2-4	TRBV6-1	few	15	CASSLLGGSGDIQYF	TGTGCCAGCAGTTTACTGGGTGGATCGGGGGACATTCAGTACTTC
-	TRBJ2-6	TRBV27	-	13	CASSFSRANVLTF	TGTGCCAGCAGTTTTTCTAGGGCCAACGTCCTGACTTTC
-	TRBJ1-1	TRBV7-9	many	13	CASSAQERGEAFF	TGTGCCAGCAGCGCCCAAGAGAGGGGGGAGGCTTTCTTT
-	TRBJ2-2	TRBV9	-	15	CASSVIPEYTGELFF	TGTGCCAGCAGCGTAATACCGGAGTACACCGGGGAGCTGTTTTTT
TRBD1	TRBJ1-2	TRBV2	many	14	CASSGQGGFYGYTF	TGTGCCAGCAGCGGACAGGGAGGATTCTATGGCTACACCTTC
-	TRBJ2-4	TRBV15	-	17	CATSRDFEVAGQNIQYF	TGTGCCACCAGCAGAGATTTTGAGGTGGCAGGGCAAAACATTCAGTACTTC
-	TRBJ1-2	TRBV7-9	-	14	CASSLLSAGDGYTF	TGTGCCAGCAGCTTATTATCGGCAGGGGATGGCTACACCTTC
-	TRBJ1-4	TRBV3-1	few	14	CASSDGQIGEKLFF	TGTGCCAGCAGCGACGGACAGATAGGGGAAAAACTGTTTTTT
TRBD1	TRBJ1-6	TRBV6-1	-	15	CASGLTGVNNSPLHF	TGTGCCAGCGGTCTCACAGGGGTTAACAATTCACCCCTCCACTTT
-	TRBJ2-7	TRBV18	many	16	CASSPISVGGLVEQYF	TGTGCCAGCTCACCTATATCCGTTGGAGGTCTCGTCGAGCAGTACTTC
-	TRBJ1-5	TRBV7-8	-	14	CASSLLSVNQPQHF	TGTGCCAGCAGCTTATTGTCTGTAAACCAGCCCCAGCATTTT
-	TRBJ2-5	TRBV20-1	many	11	CSARDQGSQYF	TGCAGTGCTAGAGACCAGGGATCCCAGTACTTC
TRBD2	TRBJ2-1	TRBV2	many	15	CASRKSGSNYNEQFF	TGTGCCAGCAGGAAGAGCGGGAGTAACTACAATGAGCAGTTCTTC
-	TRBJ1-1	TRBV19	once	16	CASTLTPIGGNTEAFF	TGTGCCAGTACCCTCACCCCTATAGGGGGGAACACTGAAGCTTTCTTT
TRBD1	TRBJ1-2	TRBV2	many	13	CASSGDRVDGYTF	TGTGCCAGCAGTGGGGACAGGGTGGACGGCTACACCTTC
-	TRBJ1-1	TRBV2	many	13	CASSDRPNTEAFF	TGTGCCAGCAGTGACAGGCCGAACACTGAAGCTTTCTTT
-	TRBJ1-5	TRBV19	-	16	CASSIDRQGRSQPQHF	TGTGCCAGTAGTATAGATCGCCAGGGGAGAAGCCAGCCCCAGCATTTT
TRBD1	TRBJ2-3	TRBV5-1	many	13	CASRQGTTDTQYF	TGCGCCAGCCGACAGGGGACCACAGATACGCAGTATTTT
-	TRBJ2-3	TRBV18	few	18	CASSPFEERQASTDTQYF	TGTGCCAGCTCACCTTTTGAGGAACGACAGGCGAGCACAGATACGCAGTATTTT
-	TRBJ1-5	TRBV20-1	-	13	CSVLPGANQPQHF	TGCAGTGTCCTCCCGGGCGCCAATCAGCCCCAGCATTTT
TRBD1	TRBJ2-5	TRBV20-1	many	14	CSESDRGLQETQYF	TGCAGTGAATCGGACAGGGGACTCCAAGAGACCCAGTACTTC
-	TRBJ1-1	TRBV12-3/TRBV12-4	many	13	CASNGQTNTEAFF	TGTGCCAGCAACGGACAGACGAACACTGAAGCTTTCTTT
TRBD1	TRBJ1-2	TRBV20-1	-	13	CSARNTGASGYTF	TGCAGTGCTAGAAATACAGGGGCGAGTGGCTACACCTTC
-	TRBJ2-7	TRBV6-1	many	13	CASSEGYAYEQYF	TGTGCCAGCAGTGAAGGGTACGCCTACGAGCAGTACTTC
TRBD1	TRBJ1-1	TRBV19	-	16	CASSTKTGGVNTEAFF	TGTGCCAGTAGTACCAAGACAGGGGGCGTGAACACTGAAGCTTTCTTT
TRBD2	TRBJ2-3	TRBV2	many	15	CASSDVGGGTDTQYF	TGTGCCAGCAGTGATGTGGGAGGGGGCACAGATACGCAGTATTTT
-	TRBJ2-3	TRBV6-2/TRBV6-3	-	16	CASSARRDPSTDTQYF	TGTGCCAGCAGTGCTAGGAGGGACCCTAGCACAGATACGCAGTATTTT
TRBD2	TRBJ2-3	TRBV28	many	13	CASGSGRADTQYF	TGTGCCAGCGGTAGCGGGAGGGCAGATACGCAGTATTTT
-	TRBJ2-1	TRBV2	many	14	CASTASGSYNEQFF	TGTGCCAGCACAGCCAGCGGCTCCTACAATGAGCAGTTCTTC
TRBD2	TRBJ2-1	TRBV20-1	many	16	CSASLLGLAGGNEQFF	TGCAGTGCTAGCCTATTAGGACTAGCGGGAGGCAATGAGCAGTTCTTC
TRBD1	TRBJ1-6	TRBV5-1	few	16	CASSLAGTGGHSPLHF	TGCGCCAGCAGCTTGGCCGGGACAGGGGGCCATTCACCCCTCCACTTT
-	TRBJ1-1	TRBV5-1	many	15	CASSLTTGLGPEAFF	TGCGCCAGCAGCTTGACGACAGGCTTGGGCCCTGAAGCTTTCTTT
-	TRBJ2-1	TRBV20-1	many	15	CSARDRRGPYNEQFF	TGCAGTGCTAGAGATCGCCGGGGACCATACAATGAGCAGTTCTTC
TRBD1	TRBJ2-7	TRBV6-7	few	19	CASSYSNSRDRVGYYEQYF	TGTGCCAGCAGTTACTCGAACTCCCGGGACAGGGTCGGATATTACGAGCAGTACTTC
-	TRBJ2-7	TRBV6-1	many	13	CATGPLWTLEQYF	TGTGCCACGGGACCGTTATGGACTCTCGAGCAGTACTTC
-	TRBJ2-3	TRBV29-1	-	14	CSVDTGPNTDTQYF	TGCAGCGTCGACACGGGACCTAACACAGATACGCAGTATTTT
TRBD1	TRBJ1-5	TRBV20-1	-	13	CSARGQGISPQHF	TGCAGTGCAAGAGGACAGGGTATTTCTCCCCAGCATTTT
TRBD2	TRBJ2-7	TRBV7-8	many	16	CASSLGGGLVDPEQYF	TGTGCCAGCAGCTTAGGTGGTGGACTAGTGGACCCAGAGCAGTACTTC
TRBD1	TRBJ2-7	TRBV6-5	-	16	CASSSRTGGNPYEQYF	TGTGCCAGCAGTTCCCGGACAGGGGGGAATCCCTACGAGCAGTACTTC
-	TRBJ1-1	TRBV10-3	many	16	CAISVRQPGMNTEAFF	TGTGCCATCAGTGTAAGGCAGCCGGGCATGAACACTGAAGCTTTCTTT
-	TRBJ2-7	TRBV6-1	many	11	CASRSAGEQYF	TGTGCCAGCAGGAGTGCGGGCGAGCAGTACTTC
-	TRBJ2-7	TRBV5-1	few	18	CASSSGVSQVLTHYEQYF	TGCGCCAGCAGCTCAGGGGTATCTCAGGTACTTACACACTACGAGCAGTACTTC